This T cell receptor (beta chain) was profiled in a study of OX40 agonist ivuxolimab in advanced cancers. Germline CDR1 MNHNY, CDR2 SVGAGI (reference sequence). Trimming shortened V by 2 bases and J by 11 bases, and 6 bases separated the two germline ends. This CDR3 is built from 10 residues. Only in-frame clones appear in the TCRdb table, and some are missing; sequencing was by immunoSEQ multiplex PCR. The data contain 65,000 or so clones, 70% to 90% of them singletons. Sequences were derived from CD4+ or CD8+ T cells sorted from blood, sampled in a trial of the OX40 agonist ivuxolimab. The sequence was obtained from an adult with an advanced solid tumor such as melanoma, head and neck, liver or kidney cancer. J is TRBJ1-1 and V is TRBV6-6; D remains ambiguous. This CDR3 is CASSYPRAFF. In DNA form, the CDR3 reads TGTGCCAGCAGTTACCCCCGTGCTTTCTTT.